The 25 T cell receptor beta chains listed next were all sequenced from one sample in a study of Ad26.COV2.S vaccination and SARS-CoV-2 variants. Described treatment: some 20 received Ad26.COV2.S at low or high dose, single or two shots; several received placebo; per-sample allocation not given. The study sampled participants on day 63 after the first vaccine or placebo injection. Here immunoSEQ multiplex PCR was the method, and the copy in TCRdb shows in-frame clones only, minus some. There are more than 300,000 clones in the sample; 85% occur only once, and around 2.2% lies in the top ten. The input for sequencing was peripheral blood, taken in a trial of Ad26.COV2.S vaccine versus placebo. Receptor source: a person between 18 and 60 years old who received the Ad26.COV2.S COVID-19 vaccine or a placebo.

The chain combines TRBV2 with TRBJ1-3, with TRBD1 matching over 7 bases. From germline, CDR1 is SNHLY and CDR2 FYNNEI. V dropped 7 bases and J dropped 0; count of bases not matched to a gene: 6. The CDR3 totals 15 residues. The CDR3 loop reads CASTMDRYSGNTIYF. The CDR3, as DNA: TGTGCCAGCACGATGGACAGGTACTCTGGAAACACCATATATTTT.

V gene TRBV18 combines with J gene TRBJ2-2; D unresolved. The germline CDR1 and CDR2 sequences are KGHSH and LQKENI. This CDR3 comprises 16 residues. The ends were cut back, 2 bases at V and 1 base at J, with 11 bases in the middle. CDR3 protein: CASSPEGNRNTGELFF. DNA of the CDR3: TGTGCCAGCTCACCAGAAGGCAACAGGAACACCGGGGAGCTGTTTTTT. The full variable domain, rest sourced from reference TRBV18 and TRBJ2-2, is NAGVMQNPRHLVRRRGQEARLRCSPMKGHSHVYWYRQLPEEGLKFMVYLQKENIIDESGMPKERFSAEFPKEGPSILRIQQVVRGDSAAYFCASSPEGNRNTGELFFGEGSRLTVL.

The rearrangement joins TRBV6-5 to TRBJ1-5, with no clear D. CDR1 MNHEY and CDR2 SVGAGI come from the germline V gene. The CDR3 loop spans 12 amino acids. V lost 5 bases to trimming and J lost 3 bases, with 5 bases between them. Here the CDR3 reads CASSPLNQPQHF. CDR3 nucleotide sequence: TGTGCCAGCAGTCCCCTCAATCAGCCCCAGCATTTT.

This clone has more than one count but fewer than ten. The V gene is TRBV5-4, the J gene TRBJ2-1; the D gene is possibly TRBD2 (7 bases). CDR3 length: 16 amino acids. V lost 4 bases and J lost 5, with 19 bases in between. From germline, CDR1 is SGHNT and CDR2 YYREEE (reference sequence). CDR3 in amino acids: CASSPRGGRDNNEQFF. CDR3 sequence (DNA): TGTGCCAGCAGCCCTAGGGGGGGACGAGACAACAATGAGCAGTTCTTC.

The genes are TRBV13 and TRBJ1-6; D unclear. Trimming removed 5 bases from V and 9 bases from J, with 11 bases in between. Germline V gene sequence: CDR1 PRHDT, CDR2 FYEKMQ (reference sequence). CDR3 length equals 13 residues. DNA for the CDR3: TGTGCCAGCAGCCGAAAAGAGGGTTCACCCCTCCACTTT. Residues: CASSRKEGSPLHF.

This chain uses TRBV6-4 with TRBJ1-4; the D is unclear. Trimming cost V 2 bases and J 7 bases, with 2 bases left between them. This CDR3 is 11 amino acids long. Germline V CDR1 and CDR2: MRHNA, SNTAGT. Here the CDR3 reads CASSDIEKLFF. CDR3 in DNA: TGTGCCAGCAGTGACATTGAAAAACTGTTTTTT.

This clone was seen once. This chain joins TRBV7-3 and TRBJ2-1; 8 positions agree with TRBD1. Germline-derived CDR1 and CDR2 are SGHTA and FQGTGA. The J segment lost 4 bases and the V segment lost 4 bases, leaving 6 bases of the junction unmatched. The CDR3 has 15 amino acids. The CDR3 reads CASSYDRGEYNEQFF. The CDR3 coding sequence is TGTGCCAGCAGCTATGACAGGGGCGAATACAATGAGCAGTTCTTC.

The chain combines TRBV28 with TRBJ2-7; no clear D gene. The CDR3 is 12 residues long. Germline CDR1 reads MDHEN; CDR2 reads SYDVKM. Trimming left V 5 bases short and J 2 bases short, with 7 bases between. CDR3 sequence reads: CASSPPAYEQYF. As DNA, the CDR3 is TGTGCCAGCAGTCCCCCGGCCTACGAGCAGTACTTC.

This clone was counted only a few times. The junction departs from the called germline gene at one end, perhaps through a read error. The CDR3 reads CASSATRGPSDLSF. CDR3 nucleotides: TGTGCCAGCAGTGCAACAAGAGGGCCATCGGATTTAAGTTTT. This chain connects TRBV2 to TRBJ1-5; D is undetermined. The CDR3 sequence is 14 residues long. Germline V gene lookup returns CDR1 SNHLY and CDR2 FYNNEI.

This clone was picked up a small number of times. V gene TRBV7-3 combines with J gene TRBJ1-1; 9 bases fit TRBD1. V was pared by 5 bases and J by 6 bases, with 4 bases of the junction left unmatched. The CDR3 runs 13 residues. Germline CDR1 reads SGHTA; CDR2 reads FQGTGA. The CDR3 spells CASSQRTGAEAFF. The CDR3, as DNA: TGTGCCAGCAGCCAAAGGACAGGGGCTGAAGCTTTCTTT.

This clone was seen only a few times. This chain uses TRBV9 with TRBJ1-3; D gene unclear. Per germline, CDR1 SGDLS and CDR2 YYNGEE. This CDR3 region has 13 residues. Trimming removed 1 base at V and 4 bases at J, with 6 bases between. CDR3 residues: CASSVPQGNTIYF. CDR3 in DNA: TGTGCCAGCAGCGTACCTCAGGGAAACACCATATATTTT.

This sequence joins TRBV12-3 or TRBV12-4 and TRBJ2-1, with 7 positions matching TRBD1. The CDR3 has 12 amino acids. The J segment lost 9 bases and the V segment lost 5 bases, leaving 4 bases of the junction unmatched. In nucleotides, the CDR3 is TGTGCCAGCAGTCACGGACAGGTTGAGCAGTTCTTC. It specifies CASSHGQVEQFF.

The genes are TRBV7-9 and TRBJ2-7; a weak D match, TRBD1 (5 bases). V lost 5 bases and J lost 1, with 15 bases in between. In germline, CDR1 is SEHNR, CDR2 FQNEAQ (reference sequence). The CDR3 is 15 residues long. CDR3 bases: TGTGCCAGCAGCCAAGGGGTCCTTATTTCCTACGAGCAGTACTTC. Its translation is CASSQGVLISYEQYF.

About this clone: Other DNA sequences in this specimen translate into the identical CDR3. V and J are TRBV5-1 and TRBJ1-3; D is unresolved. The CDR3 is made up of 15 amino acids. Deletions cut 0 bases from V and 0 bases from J, with 7 bases between. From germline, CDR1 is SGHRS and CDR2 YFSETQ. CDR3 in DNA: TGCGCCAGCAGCTTGGGAGGGAACTCTGGAAACACCATATATTTT. This sequence encodes CASSLGGNSGNTIYF.

The chain couples TRBV19 to TRBJ1-2; D call uncertain. The CDR3 runs to 14 residues. Germline V gene lookup returns CDR1 LNHDA and CDR2 SQIVND (reference sequence). The germline V and J ends were trimmed by 5 bases and 1 base, with 11 bases remaining between them. CDR3 amino acids: CASSPAALNYGYTF. The DNA for the CDR3 is TGTGCCAGTAGTCCGGCAGCGCTTAACTATGGCTACACCTTC.

The genes are TRBV5-8 and TRBJ2-3, with a tentative D call TRBD1 (5 bases). CDR1 and CDR2 from the germline V gene are SGHTS and YDEGEE. CDR3 length equals 16 residues. Trimming shortened V by 4 bases and J by 3 bases, and 18 bases separated the two germline ends. Here the CDR3 DNA reads TGTGCCAGCAGCCACTCCCGACAGTTCGGGACAGATACGCAGTATTTT. Translated, it gives CASSHSRQFGTDTQYF.

V usage is TRBV7-9 and J usage is TRBJ2-7; 8 nucleotides line up with TRBD1. Germline V gene sequence: CDR1 SEHNR, CDR2 FQNEAQ (reference sequence). The V and J ends lost 5 bases and 3 bases, in that order; junction bases with no gene match: 6. The CDR3 totals 14 residues. The CDR3 here is CASSPDRVHYEQYF. DNA of the CDR3: TGTGCCAGCAGCCCGGACAGGGTCCACTACGAGCAGTACTTC.

This clone was found a few times. This rearrangement joins TRBV6-5 to TRBJ1-3; no firm D call. Germline loops: CDR1 MNHEY, CDR2 SVGAGI. V was clipped by 7 bases and J by 0 bases, with 13 bases between them. The CDR3 consists of 15 residues. The CDR3 spells CASTQSLVSGNTIYF. In nucleotides, the CDR3 is TGTGCCAGCACCCAGTCCCTCGTCTCTGGAAACACCATATATTTT.

The chain couples TRBV28 to TRBJ1-2; the D gene is possibly TRBD1 (6 bases). V was shortened by 2 bases and J by 6 bases, with 19 bases between the two germline ends. Germline-derived CDR1 and CDR2 are MDHEN and SYDVKM. This CDR3 comprises 16 residues. CDR3 protein: CASSLPLLTGGNGYTF. The CDR3 DNA is TGTGCCAGCAGTTTACCCCTTTTGACAGGCGGGAATGGCTACACCTTC.

CDR3 DNA sequence: TGTGCCAGCAGTGGCTACGGACAGGGCTCCAATCAGCCCCAGCATTTT. Translated: CASSGYGQGSNQPQHF. V and J are TRBV25-1 and TRBJ1-5; TRBD1 matches 8 bases. The CDR3 length is 16 residues. V lost 4 bases to trimming and J lost 3 bases; unmatched junction nucleotides: 8. CDR1 is MGHDK, CDR2 SYGVNS, per germline.

This clone was observed once. The genes are TRBV2 and TRBJ2-7, with TRBD1 identical over 8 bases. The V segment lost 5 bases and the J segment 4 bases; nucleotides outside the gene matches: 13. Germline V gene lookup returns CDR1 SNHLY and CDR2 FYNNEI. The CDR3 extends over 16 amino acids. Written as DNA, the CDR3 is TGTGCCAGCAGTCCCGAGACAGGGGTCGGAAAGTACGAGCAGTACTTC. Translating it yields CASSPETGVGKYEQYF.

The CDR3, as DNA: TGTGCCACCAGCAGGGATTCAGGCCCCGGGACTGAAGCTTTCTTT. Amino acid sequence: CATSRDSGPGTEAFF. The V gene is TRBV15, the J gene TRBJ1-1; D uncertain. V was clipped by 3 bases and J by 5 bases, with 16 bases between them. The CDR3 totals 15 residues. Germline values: CDR1 LNHNV, CDR2 YYDKDF (reference sequence).

This chain connects TRBV2 to TRBJ1-4; D not resolved. The CDR3 consists of 17 residues. The V end lost 5 bases, the J end lost 0 bases, and 16 bases lay between the germline ends. Germline V gene sequence: CDR1 SNHLY, CDR2 FYNNEI. The CDR3 loop reads CASSFGSSATTNEKLFF. CDR3 bases: TGTGCCAGCAGTTTTGGGTCCTCAGCAACAACTAATGAAAAACTGTTTTTT.

The chain is built from TRBV27 and TRBJ1-4, with a possible D match to TRBD1 (6 bases). V shed 0 bases and J shed 9 bases, with 14 bases lying between them. The CDR3 is 15 amino acids. The germline V gene encodes CDR1 MNHEY and CDR2 SMNVEV (reference sequence). CDR3 DNA: TGTGCCAGCAGTTTATCGTCGGGGGCGAACCAAAAACTGTTTTTT. Translation: CASSLSSGANQKLFF.

This clone came up a few times. The chain has TRBV2 and TRBJ2-7, with 10 bases matching TRBD1. The V and J ends lost 8 bases and 6 bases, in that order; junction bases with no gene match: 10. The CDR3 contains 14 residues. Germline V CDR1 and CDR2: SNHLY, FYNNEI. CDR3 sequence reads: CASARLGQGGEQYF. DNA for the CDR3: TGTGCCAGCGCCCGCTTAGGACAGGGGGGCGAGCAGTACTTC.